Below are 8 T cell receptor beta chains sequenced from a single sample in a study of blood T cells in healthy people across ages. It was with a sample-barcoded 5' primer and a J-beta primer mix that a second PCR of roughly 7 to 12 cycles was run. One entry per CDR3 protein, called by TCRdb with MiXCR from the 5' RACE reads. In the table there are fewer than 2 million distinct CDR3 sequences, about two fifths of which are singletons. Sample: blood. Receptors originate from a human donor in good health.

This CDR3 reads CSARPGRMNTEAFF. In DNA form, the CDR3 reads TGCAGTGCTAGGCCGGGACGCATGAACACTGAAGCTTTCTTT. The chain combines TRBV20-1 with TRBJ1-1; possibly TRBD1 for D (5 bases). CDR3 size: 14 residues. Looked up from germline, CDR1 is DFQATT and CDR2 is SNEGSKA (reference sequence). Trimming cost V 3 bases and J 0 bases, with 11 bases left between them.

The sample holds a few counts of this clonotype. The rearrangement links TRBV29-1 to TRBJ2-7, with a weak D call TRBD1 (6 bases). The DNA end is a closer match to TRBJ2-5, so the J assignment may be wrong. The CDR3 extends over 12 amino acids. Per germline, CDR1 SQVTM and CDR2 ANQGSEA. The CDR3 nucleotides read TGCAGCGGATCCTCAGGGGAAGAGACCCAGTACTTC. The encoded protein is CSGSSGEETQYF.

As regards this clonotype: This clone may be a read error of a much larger clone one base away. Because the CDR3 is missing its conserved closing phenylalanine or tryptophan, this is likely a read error. The chain joins TRBV5-1 to TRBJ2-5; 11 bases fit TRBD2. The trim removed 4 bases at V and 3 bases at J, leaving 5 bases unmatched. CDR3 length equals 15 residues. CDR1 and CDR2 (germline): SGHRS, YFSETQ. CDR3 in DNA: TGCGCCAGCAGCACCCTAGCGGGGGGCGAAGAGACCCAGTACTGC. Encoded protein: CASSTLAGGEETQYC.

In this sample, this clonotype turned up a few times. The chain is built from TRBV4-1 and TRBJ2-5; TRBD2 matches at 9 bases. After removal of 0 bases from V and 2 bases from J, the junction contained 4 bases not matched to a gene. The CDR3 is made up of 16 amino acids. Per germline, CDR1 MGHRA and CDR2 YSYEKL. This CDR3 reads CASSQEAGGPQETQYF. CDR3 in DNA: TGCGCCAGCAGCCAAGAAGCGGGGGGACCACAAGAGACCCAGTACTTC.

The gene calls are TRBV5-1 and TRBJ2-2; no clear D gene. Germline V gene sequence: CDR1 SGHRS, CDR2 YFSETQ. V was clipped by 4 bases and J by 0 bases, with 7 bases between them. The CDR3 runs 14 residues. The CDR3 DNA reads TGCGCCAGCAGCGCGACTTCGAACACCGGGGAGCTGTTTTTT. As protein: CASSATSNTGELFF.

The chain uses TRBV15 and TRBJ2-7; 9 bases map to TRBD1. Losses at the gene ends were 5 bases for V and 2 bases for J; bases not matched to a gene: 10. The CDR3 extends over 16 amino acids. CDR1 and CDR2 from the germline V gene are LNHNV and YYDKDF (reference sequence). DNA for the CDR3: TGTGCCACCAGCCTCCAGGGACAGGGAGGTCCCTACGAGCAGTACTTC. This translates into CATSLQGQGGPYEQYF.

The chain links TRBV7-2 to TRBJ2-7; D gene unclear. The length of the CDR3 is 15 residues. Looked up from germline, CDR1 is SGHTA and CDR2 is FQGNSA. V lost 2 bases to trimming and J lost 6 bases, with 17 bases between them. CDR3 DNA: TGTGCCAGCAGCTTAAGTCTAGATGCCTCTACCGAGCAGTACTTC. This encodes CASSLSLDASTEQYF. The variable domain in full, completed from reference TRBV7-2 and TRBJ2-7, reads GAGVSQSPSNKVTEKGKDVELRCDPISGHTALYWYRQSLGQGLEFLIYFQGNSAPDKSGLPSDRFSAERTGGSVSTLTIQRTQQEDSAVYLCASSLSLDASTEQYFGPGTRLTVT.

V usage is TRBV24-1 and J usage is TRBJ2-1; D unresolved. CDR3 length: 16 residues. Trimming took off 0 bases at V and 3 bases at J, with 11 bases between the two ends. Germline lookup yields CDR1 KGHDR and CDR2 SFDVKD. The CDR3 bases are TGTGCCACCAGTGATTTGAAGAGGACGGGCTACAATGAGCAGTTCTTC. Translated, it gives CATSDLKRTGYNEQFF.